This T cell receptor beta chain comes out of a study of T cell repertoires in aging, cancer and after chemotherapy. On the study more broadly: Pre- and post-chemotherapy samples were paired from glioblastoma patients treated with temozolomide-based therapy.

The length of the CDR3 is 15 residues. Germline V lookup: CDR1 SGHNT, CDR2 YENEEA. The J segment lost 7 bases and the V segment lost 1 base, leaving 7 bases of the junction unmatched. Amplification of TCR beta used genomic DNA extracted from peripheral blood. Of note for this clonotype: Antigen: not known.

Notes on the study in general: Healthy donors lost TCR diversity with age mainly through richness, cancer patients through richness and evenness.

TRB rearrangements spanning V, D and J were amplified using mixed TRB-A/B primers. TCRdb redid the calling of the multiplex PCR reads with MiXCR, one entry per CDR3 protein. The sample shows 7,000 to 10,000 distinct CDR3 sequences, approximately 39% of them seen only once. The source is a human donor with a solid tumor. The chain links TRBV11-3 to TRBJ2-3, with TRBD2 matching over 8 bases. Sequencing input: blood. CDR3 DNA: TGTGCCAGCAGCTTAGGGACTAGCTCATTAAATACGCAGTATTTT. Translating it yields CASSLGTSSLNTQYF.